Detailed here is one T cell receptor (beta chain). What it recognizes is unknown. Some clones are missing from TCRdb's copy, which holds only in-frame ones; the method was immunoSEQ multiplex PCR. Seen here are 35,000 to 50,000 clones, about 94% observed once, and the top ten hold roughly 5.3%. This sample is drawn from a study of cytomegalovirus exposure and HLA in healthy donors. Study-wide findings and caveats: Listed as cytomegalovirus-associated were 150 or so TCR beta chains. In the approximately 120 validation repertoires, a later analysis found that first-cohort TCR clusters tended to co-occur.

Material for sequencing was PBMCs. This clonotype originated in a man aged 18 to 29 in good health and CMV-seronegative.

CDR3 sequence: CASSLFGPLEQFF. The CDR3 bases are TGTGCCAGCAGTTTATTTGGGCCCTTAGAGCAGTTCTTC. The rearrangement uses TRBV28 and TRBJ2-1; D unclear. Between the trimmed V and J ends, which lost 1 base and 10 bases, there was a span of 11 bases. This CDR3 has 13 residues. Germline values: CDR1 MDHEN, CDR2 SYDVKM.